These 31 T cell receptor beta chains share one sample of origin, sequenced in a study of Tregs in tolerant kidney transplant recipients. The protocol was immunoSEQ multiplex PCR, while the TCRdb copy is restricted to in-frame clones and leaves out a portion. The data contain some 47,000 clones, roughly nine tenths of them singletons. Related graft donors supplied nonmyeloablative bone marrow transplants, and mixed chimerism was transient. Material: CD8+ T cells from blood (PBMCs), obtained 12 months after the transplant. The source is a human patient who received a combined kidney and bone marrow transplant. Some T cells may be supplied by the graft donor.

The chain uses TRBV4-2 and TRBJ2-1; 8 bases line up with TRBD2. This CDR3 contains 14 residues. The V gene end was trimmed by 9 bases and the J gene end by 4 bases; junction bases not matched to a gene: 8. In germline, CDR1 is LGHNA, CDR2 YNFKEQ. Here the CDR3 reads CASTPGLGYNEQFF. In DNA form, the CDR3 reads TGTGCCAGTACTCCGGGACTAGGTTACAATGAGCAGTTCTTC.

The CDR3 region has the DNA TGTGCCAGCAGTAGGGACTCAAGCCACAATGAGCAGTTCTTC. It translates to CASSRDSSHNEQFF. This chain joins TRBV4-2 and TRBJ2-1; D possibly corresponds to TRBD2 (6 bases). Trimming shortened V by 6 bases and J by 5 bases, and 14 bases separated the two germline ends. The CDR3 runs 14 residues. The germline gives CDR1 LGHNA, CDR2 YNFKEQ.

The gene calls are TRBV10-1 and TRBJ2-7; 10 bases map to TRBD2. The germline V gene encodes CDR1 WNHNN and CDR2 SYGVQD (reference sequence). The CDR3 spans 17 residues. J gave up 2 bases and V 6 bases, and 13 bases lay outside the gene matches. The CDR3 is CASRQGKGLAAPYEQYF. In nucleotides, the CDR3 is TGCGCCAGCAGACAGGGTAAAGGACTAGCGGCACCCTACGAGCAGTACTTC.

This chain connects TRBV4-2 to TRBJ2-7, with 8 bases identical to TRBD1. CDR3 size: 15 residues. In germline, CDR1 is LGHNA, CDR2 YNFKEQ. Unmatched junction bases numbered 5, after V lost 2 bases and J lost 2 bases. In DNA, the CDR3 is TGTGCCAGCAGCCAAAGCCTGACAGGGGCCTACGAGCAGTACTTC. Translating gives CASSQSLTGAYEQYF.

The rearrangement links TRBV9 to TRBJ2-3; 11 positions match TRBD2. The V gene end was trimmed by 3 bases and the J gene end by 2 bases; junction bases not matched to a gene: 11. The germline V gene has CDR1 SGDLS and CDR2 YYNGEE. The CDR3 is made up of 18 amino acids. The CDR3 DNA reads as TGTGCCAGCAGCGCCCCGCGGACTAGCGGGTCAGACACAGATACGCAGTATTTT. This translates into CASSAPRTSGSDTDTQYF.

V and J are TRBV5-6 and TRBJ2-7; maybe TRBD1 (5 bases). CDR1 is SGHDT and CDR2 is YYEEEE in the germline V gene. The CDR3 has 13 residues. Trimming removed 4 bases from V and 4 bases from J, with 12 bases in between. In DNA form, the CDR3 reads TGTGCCAGCAGCCGATTTCAGGGTTACGAGCAGTACTTC. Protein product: CASSRFQGYEQYF.

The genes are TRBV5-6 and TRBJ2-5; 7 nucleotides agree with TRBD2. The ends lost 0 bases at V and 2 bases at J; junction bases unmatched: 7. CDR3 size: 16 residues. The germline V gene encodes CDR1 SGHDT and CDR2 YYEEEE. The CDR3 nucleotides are TGTGCCAGCAGCTTGGGGGCGGGAGTCCAGCAAGAGACCCAGTACTTC. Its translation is CASSLGAGVQQETQYF.

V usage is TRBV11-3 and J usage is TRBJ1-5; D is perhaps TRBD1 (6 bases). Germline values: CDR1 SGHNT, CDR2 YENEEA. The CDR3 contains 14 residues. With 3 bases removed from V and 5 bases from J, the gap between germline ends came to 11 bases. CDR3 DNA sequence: TGTGCCAGCAGCTTCAAGGGGGTTCATCAGCCCCAGCATTTT. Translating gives CASSFKGVHQPQHF.

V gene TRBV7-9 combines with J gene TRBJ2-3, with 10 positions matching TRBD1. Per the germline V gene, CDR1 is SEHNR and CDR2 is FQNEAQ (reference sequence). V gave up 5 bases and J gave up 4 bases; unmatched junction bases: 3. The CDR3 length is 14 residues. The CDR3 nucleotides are TGTGCCAGCAGCGTGACAGGGGGCGCAGATACGCAGTATTTT. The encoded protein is CASSVTGGADTQYF.

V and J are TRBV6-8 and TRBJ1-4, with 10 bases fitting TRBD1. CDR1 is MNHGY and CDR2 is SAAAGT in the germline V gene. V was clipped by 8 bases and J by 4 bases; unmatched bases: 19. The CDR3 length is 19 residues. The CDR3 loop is CASVLGQGTIPFNNEKLFF. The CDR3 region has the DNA TGTGCCAGCGTCCTGGGACAGGGGACGATCCCTTTTAATAATGAAAAACTGTTTTTT.

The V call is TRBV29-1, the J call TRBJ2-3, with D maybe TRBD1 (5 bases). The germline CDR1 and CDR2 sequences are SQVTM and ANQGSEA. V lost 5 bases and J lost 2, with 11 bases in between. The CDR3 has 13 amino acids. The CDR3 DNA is TGCAGCGTTCTAGGGGAAAACACAGATACGCAGTATTTT. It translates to CSVLGENTDTQYF.

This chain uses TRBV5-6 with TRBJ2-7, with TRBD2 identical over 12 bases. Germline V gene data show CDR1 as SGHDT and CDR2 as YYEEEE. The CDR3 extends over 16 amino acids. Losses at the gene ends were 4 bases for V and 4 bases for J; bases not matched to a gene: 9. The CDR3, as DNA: TGTGCCAGCAGCCCTCAGCGGACTAGCGGGAATTACGAGCAGTACTTC. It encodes CASSPQRTSGNYEQYF.

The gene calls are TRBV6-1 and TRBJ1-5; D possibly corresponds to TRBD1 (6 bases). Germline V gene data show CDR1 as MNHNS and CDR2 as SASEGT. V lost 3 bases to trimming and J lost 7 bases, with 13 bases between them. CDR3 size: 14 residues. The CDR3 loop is CASSEGGASQPQHF. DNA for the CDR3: TGTGCCAGCAGTGAGGGGGGGGCAAGCCAGCCCCAGCATTTT.

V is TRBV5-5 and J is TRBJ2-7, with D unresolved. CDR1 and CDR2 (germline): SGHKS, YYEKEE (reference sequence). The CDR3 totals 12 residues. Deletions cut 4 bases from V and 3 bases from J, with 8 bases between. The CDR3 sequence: CASSPVSYEQYF. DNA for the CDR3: TGTGCCAGCAGCCCCGTCAGCTACGAGCAGTACTTC.

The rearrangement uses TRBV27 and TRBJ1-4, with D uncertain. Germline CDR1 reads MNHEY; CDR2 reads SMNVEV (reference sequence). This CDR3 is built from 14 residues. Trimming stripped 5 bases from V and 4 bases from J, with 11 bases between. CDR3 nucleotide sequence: TGTGCCAGCAGTCACAGAATAGATAATGAAAAACTGTTTTTT. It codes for CASSHRIDNEKLFF.

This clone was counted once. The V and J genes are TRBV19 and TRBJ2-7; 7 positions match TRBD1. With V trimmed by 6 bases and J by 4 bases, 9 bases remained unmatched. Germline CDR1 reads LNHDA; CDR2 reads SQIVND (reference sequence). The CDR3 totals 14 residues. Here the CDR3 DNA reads TGTGCCAGTAGCTTACAAGGACAGGCATACGAGCAGTACTTC. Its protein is CASSLQGQAYEQYF.

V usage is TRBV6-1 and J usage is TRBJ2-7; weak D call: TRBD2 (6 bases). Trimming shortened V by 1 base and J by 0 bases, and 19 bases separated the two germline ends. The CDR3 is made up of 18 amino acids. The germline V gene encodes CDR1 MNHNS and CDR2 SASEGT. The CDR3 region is CASSEDPGWEEYSYEQYF. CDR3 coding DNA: TGTGCCAGCAGTGAAGACCCGGGGTGGGAGGAATACTCCTACGAGCAGTACTTC.

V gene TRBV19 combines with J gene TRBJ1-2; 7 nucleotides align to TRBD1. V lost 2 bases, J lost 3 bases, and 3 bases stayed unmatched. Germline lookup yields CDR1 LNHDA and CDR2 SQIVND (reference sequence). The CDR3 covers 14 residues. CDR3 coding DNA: TGTGCCAGTAGTATATACACAGGGGACTATGGCTACACCTTC. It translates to CASSIYTGDYGYTF. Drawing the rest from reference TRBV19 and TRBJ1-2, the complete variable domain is DGGITQSPKYLFRKEGQNVTLSCEQNLNHDAMYWYRQDPGQGLRLIYYSQIVNDFQKGDIAEGYSVSREKKESFPLTVTSAQKNPTAFYLCASSIYTGDYGYTFGSGTRLTVV.

The CDR3 protein is CASSVAYGVRRGAYGYTF. Here the CDR3 DNA reads TGTGCCAGCAGCGTAGCTTATGGGGTGCGCAGGGGGGCTTATGGCTACACCTTC. This chain connects TRBV9 to TRBJ1-2; 7 nucleotides align to TRBD1. From germline, CDR1 is SGDLS and CDR2 YYNGEE. The ends lost 0 bases at V and 5 bases at J; junction bases unmatched: 16. There are 18 residues in the CDR3. The entire variable domain, with the rest obtained from reference TRBV9 and TRBJ1-2, is as follows: DSGVTQTPKHLITATGQRVTLRCSPRSGDLSVYWYQQSLDQGLQFLIQYYNGEERAKGNILERFSAQQFPDLHSELNLSSLELGDSALYFCASSVAYGVRRGAYGYTFGSGTRLTVV.

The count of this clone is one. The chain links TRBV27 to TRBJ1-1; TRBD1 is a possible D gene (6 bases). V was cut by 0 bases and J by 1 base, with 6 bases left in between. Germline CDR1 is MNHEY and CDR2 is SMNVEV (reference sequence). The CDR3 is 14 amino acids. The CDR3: CASSLSGQNTEAFF. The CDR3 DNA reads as TGTGCCAGCAGTTTATCGGGACAGAACACTGAAGCTTTCTTT.

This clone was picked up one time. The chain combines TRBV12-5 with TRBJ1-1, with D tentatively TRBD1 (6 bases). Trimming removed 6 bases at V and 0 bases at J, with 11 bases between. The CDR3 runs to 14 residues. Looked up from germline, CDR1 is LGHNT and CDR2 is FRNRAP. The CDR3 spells CASGPDSLNTEAFF. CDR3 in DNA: TGTGCTAGTGGCCCGGACAGCTTGAACACTGAAGCTTTCTTT.

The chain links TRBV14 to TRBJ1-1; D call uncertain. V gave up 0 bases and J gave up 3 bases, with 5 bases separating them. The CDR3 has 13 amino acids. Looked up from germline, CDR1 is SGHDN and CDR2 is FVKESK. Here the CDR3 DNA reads TGTGCCAGCAGCCAAGACGGGGACACTGAAGCTTTCTTT. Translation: CASSQDGDTEAFF.

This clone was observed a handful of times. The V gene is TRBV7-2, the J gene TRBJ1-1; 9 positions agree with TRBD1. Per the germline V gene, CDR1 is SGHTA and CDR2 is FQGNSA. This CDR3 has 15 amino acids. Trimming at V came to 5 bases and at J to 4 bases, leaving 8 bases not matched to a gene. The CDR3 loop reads CASSTTGGAGTEAFF. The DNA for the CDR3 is TGTGCCAGCAGCACCACAGGGGGCGCAGGCACTGAAGCTTTCTTT.

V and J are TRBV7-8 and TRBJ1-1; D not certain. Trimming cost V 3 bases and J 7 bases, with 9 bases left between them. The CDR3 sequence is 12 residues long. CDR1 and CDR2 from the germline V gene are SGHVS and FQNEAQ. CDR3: CASSFGGLEAFF. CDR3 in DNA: TGTGCCAGCAGCTTTGGAGGTCTTGAAGCTTTCTTT.

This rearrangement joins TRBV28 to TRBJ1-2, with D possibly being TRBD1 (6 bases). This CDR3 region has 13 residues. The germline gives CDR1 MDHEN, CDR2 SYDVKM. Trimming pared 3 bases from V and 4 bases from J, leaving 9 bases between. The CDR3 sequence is CASSFGQFYGYTF. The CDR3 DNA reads TGTGCCAGCAGTTTCGGACAGTTCTATGGCTACACCTTC.

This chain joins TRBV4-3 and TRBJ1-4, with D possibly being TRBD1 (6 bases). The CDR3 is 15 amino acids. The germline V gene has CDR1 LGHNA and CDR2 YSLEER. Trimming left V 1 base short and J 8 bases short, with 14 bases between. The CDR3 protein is CASSQVDSPREKLFF. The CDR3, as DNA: TGCGCCAGCAGCCAAGTGGACAGTCCAAGGGAAAAACTGTTTTTT.

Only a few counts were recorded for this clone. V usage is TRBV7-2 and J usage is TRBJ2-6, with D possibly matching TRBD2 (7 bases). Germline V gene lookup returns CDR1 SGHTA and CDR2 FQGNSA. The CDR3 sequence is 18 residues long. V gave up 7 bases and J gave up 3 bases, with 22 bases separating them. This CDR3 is CASIERVGGAGGANVLTF. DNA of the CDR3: TGTGCCAGCATCGAAAGGGTAGGGGGGGCCGGTGGGGCCAACGTCCTGACTTTC.

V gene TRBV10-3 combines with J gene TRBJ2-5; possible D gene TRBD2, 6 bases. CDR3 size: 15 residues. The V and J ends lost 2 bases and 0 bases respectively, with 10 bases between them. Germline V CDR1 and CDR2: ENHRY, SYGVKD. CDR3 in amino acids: CAISEGGLDQETQYF. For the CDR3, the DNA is TGTGCCATCAGTGAGGGGGGACTTGACCAAGAGACCCAGTACTTC.

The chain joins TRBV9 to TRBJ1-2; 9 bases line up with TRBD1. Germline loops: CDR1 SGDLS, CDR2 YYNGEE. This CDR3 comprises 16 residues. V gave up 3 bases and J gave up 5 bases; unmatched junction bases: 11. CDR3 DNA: TGTGCCAGCAGCGCGAGGACAGGGGAAGTAGGGTATGGCTACACCTTC. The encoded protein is CASSARTGEVGYGYTF.

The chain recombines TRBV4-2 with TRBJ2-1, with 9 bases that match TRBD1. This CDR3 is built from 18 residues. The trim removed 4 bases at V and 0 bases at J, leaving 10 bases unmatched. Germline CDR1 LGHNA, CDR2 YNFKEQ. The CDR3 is CASSPAGTGRSSYNEQFF. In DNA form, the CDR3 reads TGTGCCAGCAGCCCAGCCGGGACAGGGAGGAGCTCCTACAATGAGCAGTTCTTC.

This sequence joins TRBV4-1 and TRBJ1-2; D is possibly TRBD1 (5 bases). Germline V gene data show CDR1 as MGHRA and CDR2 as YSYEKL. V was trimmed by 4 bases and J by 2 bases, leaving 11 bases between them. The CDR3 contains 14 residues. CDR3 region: CASSPIRGNYGYTF. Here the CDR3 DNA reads TGCGCCAGCAGCCCAATTAGGGGAAACTATGGCTACACCTTC.